The 17 T cell receptor beta chains reported below all come from one sample, sequenced in a study of cytomegalovirus exposure and HLA in healthy donors. Sequencing was performed with immunoSEQ multiplex PCR; in TCRdb, only in-frame clones are kept and a portion is missing. The data show under 400,000 clones, with 70% to 90% seen just once and over 0.9% held by the top ten. Sequenced sample: PBMCs. These receptors all stem from a man aged 25 to 40 in good health and CMV-seronegative.

The chain uses TRBV2 and TRBJ2-7; 11 nucleotides agree with TRBD2. V gave up 2 bases and J gave up 4 bases; unmatched junction bases: 4. CDR1 SNHLY and CDR2 FYNNEI come from the germline V gene. This CDR3 is built from 15 residues. CDR3 amino acids: CASSELGLAAYEQYF. CDR3 DNA sequence: TGTGCCAGCAGTGAATTGGGACTAGCGGCTTACGAGCAGTACTTC.

This chain joins TRBV5-6 and TRBJ1-6; the match to TRBD1 covers 9 bases. Trimming at V came to 2 bases and at J to 0 bases, leaving 3 bases not matched to a gene. The CDR3 contains 17 residues. CDR1 and CDR2 (germline): SGHDT, YYEEEE. This chain's CDR3 is CASSLGTGSSYNSPLHF. CDR3 DNA sequence: TGTGCCAGCAGCTTAGGGACAGGGAGCTCCTATAATTCACCCCTCCACTTT.

This sequence joins TRBV7-7 and TRBJ2-5, with 10 bases that match TRBD2. The germline V gene has CDR1 SSHAT and CDR2 FNYEAQ (reference sequence). The CDR3 sequence is 14 residues long. V lost 5 bases to trimming and J lost 3 bases; unmatched junction nucleotides: 3. The CDR3 DNA sequence: TGTGCCAGCAGCGATGGACTAGCGGAAGAGACCCAGTACTTC. This encodes CASSDGLAEETQYF.

This chain joins TRBV6-1 and TRBJ2-7; TRBD1 matches at 7 bases. V trimming: 4 bases; J trimming: 3 bases; junction bases outside the gene matches: 9. The V gene's germline CDR1 is MNHNS and CDR2 SASEGT. This CDR3 contains 15 residues. The CDR3 DNA is TGTGCCAGCAGTGGATGGGACAGCGGAGGCTACGAGCAGTACTTC. Translating gives CASSGWDSGGYEQYF.

The rearrangement links TRBV9 to TRBJ2-3, with 8 bases matching TRBD1. With V trimmed by 4 bases and J by 5 bases, 15 bases remained unmatched. The CDR3 consists of 17 residues. CDR1 is SGDLS, CDR2 YYNGEE, per germline. For the CDR3, the DNA is TGTGCCAGCAGCCCCTTATACCCTGACAGGGGAGAAGATACGCAGTATTTT. This sequence encodes CASSPLYPDRGEDTQYF. Drawing the rest from reference TRBV9 and TRBJ2-3, the complete variable domain is DSGVTQTPKHLITATGQRVTLRCSPRSGDLSVYWYQQSLDQGLQFLIQYYNGEERAKGNILERFSAQQFPDLHSELNLSSLELGDSALYFCASSPLYPDRGEDTQYFGPGTRLTVL.

A few counts support this clone. The chain joins TRBV14 to TRBJ1-2; a possible D gene is TRBD1 (5 bases). Per germline, CDR1 SGHDN and CDR2 FVKESK. Trimming removed 1 base at V and 2 bases at J, with 8 bases between. CDR3 length: 14 amino acids. CDR3 DNA: TGTGCCAGCAGCCAAGTGGCAGGGAACTATGGCTACACCTTC. This translates into CASSQVAGNYGYTF.

Regarding this clone: Other DNA sequences in this specimen translate into the identical CDR3. The gene calls are TRBV5-1 and TRBJ1-1; the D gene is possibly TRBD1 (6 bases). The germline V and J ends were trimmed by 3 bases and 1 base, with 10 bases remaining between them. Germline CDR1 reads SGHRS; CDR2 reads YFSETQ. This CDR3 has 14 residues. CDR3 sequence: CASSSTGGNTEAFF. DNA for the CDR3: TGCGCCAGCAGCTCGACAGGAGGGAACACTGAAGCTTTCTTT.

The CDR3 DNA is TGTGCCAGCAGGCTAGTTTCCTACGAGCAGTACTTC. Residues: CASRLVSYEQYF. This rearrangement joins TRBV2 to TRBJ2-7; no reliable D call. CDR1 and CDR2 from the germline V gene are SNHLY and FYNNEI. V was shortened by 6 bases and J by 1 base, with 7 bases between the two germline ends. The CDR3 loop spans 12 amino acids.

The CDR3 loop is CASKNGVSSGEDEQFF. DNA of the CDR3: TGTGCCAGCAAAAATGGCGTGTCTAGCGGGGAGGATGAGCAGTTCTTC. This chain uses TRBV5-4 with TRBJ2-1; 9 bases line up with TRBD2. The germline gives CDR1 SGHNT, CDR2 YYREEE (reference sequence). With V trimmed by 6 bases and J by 8 bases, 15 bases remained unmatched. CDR3 length equals 16 residues.

This chain joins TRBV19 and TRBJ2-1, with a weak D call TRBD1 (8 bases). Germline CDR1 reads LNHDA; CDR2 reads SQIVND (reference sequence). This CDR3 is 15 amino acids long. The V end was cut by 7 bases, the J end by 4 bases, with 17 bases between. CDR3 residues: CASISQGGAYNEQFF. The CDR3 nucleotides read TGTGCCAGTATTTCACAGGGGGGGGCTTACAATGAGCAGTTCTTC.

This chain links TRBV19 with TRBJ2-7, with TRBD1 matching over 9 bases. The germline gives CDR1 LNHDA, CDR2 SQIVND (reference sequence). This CDR3 region has 14 residues. The ends lost 7 bases at V and 2 bases at J; junction bases unmatched: 6. This CDR3 reads CASTTRQGAYEQYF. The DNA for the CDR3 is TGTGCCAGTACTACCAGACAGGGGGCCTACGAGCAGTACTTC.

The gene calls are TRBV29-1 and TRBJ1-1, with 8 bases aligning to TRBD1. The V gene's germline CDR1 is SQVTM and CDR2 ANQGSEA. The CDR3 length is 16 residues. With V trimmed by 7 bases and J by 4 bases, 17 bases remained unmatched. The CDR3 DNA sequence: TGCAGCGCCTCCAGGGGGCAGGCACGTATGGGCACTGAAGCTTTCTTT. Translation: CSASRGQARMGTEAFF.

J is TRBJ1-1 and V is TRBV10-1; weak D call: TRBD1 (5 bases). The ends were cut back, 2 bases at V and 1 base at J, with 8 bases in the middle. CDR3 size: 14 residues. CDR1 WNHNN and CDR2 SYGVQD come from the germline V gene (reference sequence). CDR3 bases: TGCGCCAGCAGTGAGGCAGGGCGGAACACTGAAGCTTTCTTT. Protein sequence: CASSEAGRNTEAFF.

The J gene is TRBJ2-7, the V gene TRBV6-5; D is possibly TRBD2 (6 bases). V gave up 6 bases and J gave up 0 bases, with 12 bases separating them. There are 14 residues in the CDR3. From germline, CDR1 is MNHEY and CDR2 SVGAGI. CDR3 nucleotides: TGTGCCAGCAGCCCGGGGGAGAGCTCCTACGAGCAGTACTTC. The encoded protein is CASSPGESSYEQYF.

V usage is TRBV5-6 and J usage is TRBJ1-3, with no clear D. From germline, CDR1 is SGHDT and CDR2 YYEEEE. The CDR3 covers 14 residues. Trimming shortened V by 1 base and J by 4 bases, and 9 bases separated the two germline ends. The DNA of the CDR3 is TGTGCCAGCAGCTTGTCCGGGGTCGGAAACACCATATATTTT. Protein sequence: CASSLSGVGNTIYF.

This chain connects TRBV7-9 to TRBJ1-1; possible D gene TRBD1, 6 bases. With 5 bases removed from V and 3 bases from J, the gap between germline ends came to 22 bases. Germline values: CDR1 SEHNR, CDR2 FQNEAQ (reference sequence). The CDR3 extends over 17 amino acids. The CDR3 loop is CASSNRRQVGYDTEAFF. DNA of the CDR3: TGTGCCAGCAGCAACCGAAGACAGGTAGGGTACGACACTGAAGCTTTCTTT.

This clone was seen a single time. The CDR3 spells CATSRDARDEKLFF. CDR3 nucleotides: TGTGCCACCAGCAGAGATGCCAGGGATGAAAAACTGTTTTTT. The chain is built from TRBV15 and TRBJ1-4; a possible D gene is TRBD1 (5 bases). The CDR3 length is 14 residues. The germline V gene encodes CDR1 LNHNV and CDR2 YYDKDF (reference sequence). Trimming took off 0 bases at V and 6 bases at J, with 8 bases between the two ends.